This paragraph reports one TCR beta chain. This entry belongs to a study of blood T cell repertoires in COVID-19. Only in-frame clones appear in the TCRdb table, and some are missing; sequencing was by immunoSEQ multiplex PCR. The sample lists 90,000 to 120,000 clones; 87% were seen once. CDR1 is SGHNT and CDR2 is YYREEE in the germline V gene (reference sequence). V lost 4 bases and J lost 1; bases outside the gene matches: 8. This CDR3 contains 18 residues. The chain couples TRBV5-4 to TRBJ2-1; TRBD2 matches at 13 bases. The sample taken for sequencing was peripheral blood. This clonotype was obtained from a man aged 50-60 years with acute or convalescent COVID-19. Here the CDR3 reads CASSPTSGRVRSYNEQFF. The CDR3 bases are TGTGCCAGCAGCCCCACTAGCGGGAGGGTAAGGTCCTACAATGAGCAGTTCTTC.